The 8 T cell receptor beta chains in this list originate from one sample, sequenced in a study of beta chain features in type 1 diabetes. Reverse transcription of all isolated RNA meant that expressed TCRB transcripts were sequenced. This table comes from immunoSEQ multiplex PCR, and its TCRdb copy is limited to in-frame clones, with some not included. The table shows under 950,000 clones, with roughly 15% occurring only once. Sequencing used naive CD4+ T cells from blood. The receptors come from a woman under 30 in good health.

This clone was counted only a few times. The chain links TRBV27 to TRBJ2-1; TRBD1 matches 7 bases. Trimming cost V 6 bases and J 3 bases; bases outside gene matches: 2. The CDR3 is made up of 13 amino acids. The germline V gene has CDR1 MNHEY and CDR2 SMNVEV (reference sequence). The CDR3 protein is CASRRDSYNEQFF. In DNA, the CDR3 is TGTGCCAGCAGACGGGACAGCTACAATGAGCAGTTCTTC.

This clone was observed a few times. The chain couples TRBV10-3 to TRBJ2-6; D may match TRBD1 or TRBD2 (5 bases each). The CDR3 is 17 residues long. Trimming removed 6 bases from V and 0 bases from J, with 15 bases in between. Germline loops: CDR1 ENHRY, CDR2 SYGVKD. The DNA for the CDR3 is TGTGCCATCAGCCCCCCGGGACGGACCTCTGGGGCCAACGTCCTGACTTTC. Translating it yields CAISPPGRTSGANVLTF.

This clone appeared a few times. The gene calls are TRBV5-4 and TRBJ2-7; D perhaps matches TRBD2 (6 bases). CDR3 length: 16 residues. The germline V gene encodes CDR1 SGHNT and CDR2 YYREEE (reference sequence). Trimming removed 2 bases from V and 4 bases from J, with 19 bases in between. The CDR3 sequence: CASSFSGTGAGYEQYF. CDR3 in DNA: TGTGCCAGCAGCTTTTCCGGGACTGGCGCAGGATACGAGCAGTACTTC.

The chain uses TRBV27 and TRBJ2-3; D is possibly TRBD1 (5 bases). This CDR3 is built from 16 residues. Deletions cut 6 bases from V and 2 bases from J, with 18 bases between. Per the germline V gene, CDR1 is MNHEY and CDR2 is SMNVEV (reference sequence). The DNA of the CDR3 is TGTGCCAGCAGCCTAGTCCGGCAGGACATCACAGATACGCAGTATTTT. Its translation is CASSLVRQDITDTQYF.

The gene calls are TRBV7-2 and TRBJ2-1; 8 bases align to TRBD1. Germline lookup yields CDR1 SGHTA and CDR2 FQGNSA. The CDR3 is made up of 14 amino acids. The J segment lost 7 bases and the V segment lost 5 bases, leaving 7 bases of the junction unmatched. The CDR3 DNA follows: TGTGCCAGCAGCCCCTGGGACAGGCATAATGAGCAGTTCTTC. Translation: CASSPWDRHNEQFF.

The chain couples TRBV7-9 to TRBJ2-1, with 9 bases lining up with TRBD2. After removal of 4 bases from V and 3 bases from J, the junction contained 7 bases not matched to a gene. The CDR3 has 16 residues. Germline V CDR1 and CDR2: SEHNR, FQNEAQ (reference sequence). The CDR3 nucleotides are TGTGCCAGCAGCTCGGACTCGACTAGCGGCTACAATGAGCAGTTCTTC. Encoded protein: CASSSDSTSGYNEQFF.

This chain uses TRBV9 with TRBJ2-7, with 8 bases identical to TRBD1. The length of the CDR3 is 16 residues. Germline CDR1 and CDR2: SGDLS and YYNGEE. Trimming at V came to 4 bases and at J to 0 bases, leaving 9 bases not matched to a gene. CDR3 nucleotides: TGTGCCAGCAGCCGAAGACCGGGACAGGACTCCTACGAGCAGTACTTC. Its translation: CASSRRPGQDSYEQYF.

There are a few counts of this clone. The chain joins TRBV6-1 to TRBJ2-2, with a tentative D call TRBD2 (5 bases). Trimming pared 4 bases from V and 6 bases from J, leaving 18 bases between. The CDR3 extends over 16 amino acids. Germline V gene data show CDR1 as MNHNS and CDR2 as SASEGT. CDR3 in amino acids: CASSGRGFSASGELFF. In DNA form, the CDR3 reads TGTGCCAGCAGTGGTCGCGGGTTTAGCGCTTCCGGGGAGCTGTTTTTT.